One and the same sample provided the 26 T cell receptor beta chains below, sequenced in a study of blood T cell repertoires in COVID-19. Here immunoSEQ multiplex PCR was the method, and the copy in TCRdb shows in-frame clones only, minus some. The sample has 90,000 to 130,000 clones, about four fifths seen once. The material sequenced was peripheral blood. These receptors were obtained from a woman aged 55 to 70 with acute or convalescent COVID-19.

V and J are TRBV6-5 and TRBJ1-1; a weak D match, TRBD1 (5 bases). This CDR3 is built from 15 residues. Between the trimmed V and J ends, which lost 6 bases and 1 base, there was a span of 15 bases. Germline CDR1 is MNHEY and CDR2 is SVGAGI. CDR3 region: CASRKNGGKNTEAFF. Written as DNA, the CDR3 is TGTGCCAGCAGAAAGAATGGGGGGAAGAACACTGAAGCTTTCTTT.

The genes are TRBV2 and TRBJ1-6; D might be TRBD1 (5 bases). V dropped 6 bases and J dropped 2 bases, with 11 bases sitting between them. This CDR3 has 15 amino acids. Germline values: CDR1 SNHLY, CDR2 FYNNEI. The CDR3 nucleotides are TGTGCCAGCAGCGCGACGGGGGCCTATAATTCACCCCTCCACTTT. Its protein product is CASSATGAYNSPLHF.

This clone has just a few counts. Other DNA sequences within the sample encode an identical CDR3. The CDR3 spells CASSLDLERGNTIYF. The CDR3 coding sequence is TGTGCCAGCAGCTTAGATCTAGAGAGAGGAAACACCATATATTTT. The V call is TRBV11-2, the J call TRBJ1-3; D remains unclear. The CDR3 contains 15 residues. Per germline, CDR1 SGHAT and CDR2 FQNNGV. V dropped 0 bases and J dropped 4 bases, with 10 bases sitting between them.

The gene calls are TRBV6-5 and TRBJ2-2, with D unresolved. Trimming removed 1 base from V and 7 bases from J, with 4 bases in between. The germline V gene has CDR1 MNHEY and CDR2 SVGAGI. The CDR3 loop spans 12 amino acids. This CDR3 is CASSYFGGELFF. DNA of the CDR3: TGTGCCAGCAGTTACTTCGGCGGGGAGCTGTTTTTT.

The chain couples TRBV30 to TRBJ1-2; maybe TRBD1 (6 bases). The CDR3 spans 15 residues. The V and J ends lost 0 bases and 0 bases respectively, with 11 bases between them. The V gene's germline CDR1 is GTSNPN and CDR2 SVGIG (reference sequence). The CDR3 DNA reads as TGTGCCTGGAGTGTACGGAGACAGGCTAACTATGGCTACACCTTC. Amino acids: CAWSVRRQANYGYTF.

J is TRBJ1-5 and V is TRBV27, with TRBD1 matching over 8 bases. The CDR3 runs 18 residues. CDR1 and CDR2 (germline): MNHEY, SMNVEV (reference sequence). V lost 6 bases to trimming and J lost 6 bases; unmatched junction nucleotides: 19. The CDR3 region has the DNA TGTGCCAGCAGCTCACAGGGGGTGGGCCTTAGGATTTCTCAGCCCCAGCATTTT. This codes for CASSSQGVGLRISQPQHF.

V usage is TRBV3-1 (or the pseudogene TRBV3-2) and J usage is TRBJ1-2; maybe TRBD1 (6 bases). The CDR3 is 15 amino acids. V shed 6 bases and J shed 7 bases, with 21 bases lying between them. Germline CDR1 reads LGHDT; CDR2 reads YNNKEL (reference sequence). CDR3 nucleotides: TGTGCCAGCAGGGGCTTCAGGGGAAGAATGGCTGGCTACACCTTC. Its translation is CASRGFRGRMAGYTF.

This clone appeared a single time. The chain carries TRBV18 and TRBJ1-2, with 8 bases fitting TRBD1. Germline assignment: CDR1 KGHSH and CDR2 LQKENI. V gave up 4 bases and J gave up 8 bases; unmatched junction bases: 9. The CDR3 length is 14 residues. The CDR3 protein is CASSRALQGDGYTF. The CDR3 coding sequence is TGTGCCAGCTCACGAGCCTTACAGGGGGACGGCTACACCTTC.

This chain joins TRBV11-2 and TRBJ2-5; the D is unclear. CDR3 length equals 14 residues. Germline V gene lookup returns CDR1 SGHAT and CDR2 FQNNGV. V dropped 1 base and J dropped 1 base, with 7 bases sitting between them. The CDR3 DNA reads TGTGCCAGCAGCTTAGTTCGTAGCCAAGAGACCCAGTACTTC. This gives the protein CASSLVRSQETQYF.

This clone was counted a single time. The rearrangement links TRBV4-2 to TRBJ2-7; TRBD2 matches at 9 bases. The length of the CDR3 is 15 residues. The V gene's germline CDR1 is LGHNA and CDR2 YNFKEQ. Unmatched junction bases numbered 0, after V lost 0 bases and J lost 0 bases. CDR3 DNA sequence: TGTGCCAGCAGCCAAGAGCGGGGGGGCTCCTACGAGCAGTACTTC. The encoded protein is CASSQERGGSYEQYF.

J is TRBJ1-2 and V is TRBV14, with 7 bases matching TRBD1. This CDR3 is built from 14 residues. Trimming took 2 bases from V and 8 from J; bases not matched to a gene: 8. Germline assignment: CDR1 SGHDN and CDR2 FVKESK. The CDR3 loop is CASSQSGQARGYTF. CDR3 sequence (DNA): TGTGCCAGCAGCCAATCCGGACAGGCTCGGGGCTACACCTTC.

The chain carries TRBV4-3 and TRBJ2-3; TRBD1 aligns across 7 bases. Trimming removed 3 bases from V and 3 bases from J; junction bases left unmatched: 12. Germline assignment: CDR1 LGHNA and CDR2 YSLEER. This CDR3 contains 17 residues. For the CDR3, the DNA is TGCGCCAGCAGCCATATCGGGGACAGCGGACCGACAGATACGCAGTATTTT. Residues: CASSHIGDSGPTDTQYF.

V usage is TRBV6-6 and J usage is TRBJ1-5; D is perhaps TRBD1 (6 bases). Between the trimmed V and J ends, which lost 6 bases and 3 bases, there was a span of 12 bases. The germline V gene has CDR1 MNHNY and CDR2 SVGAGI (reference sequence). CDR3 length: 14 residues. CDR3 sequence (DNA): TGTGCCAGCAGGCGGACAGCGATCAATCAGCCCCAGCATTTT. Translation: CASRRTAINQPQHF.

The CDR3 region has the DNA TGTGCCAGCAGTCCAGCGGGGGGCTCCTACAATGAGCAGTTCTTC. As protein: CASSPAGGSYNEQFF. The V gene is TRBV7-3, the J gene TRBJ2-1; 9 nucleotides line up with TRBD2. This CDR3 is 15 amino acids long. CDR1 is SGHTA, CDR2 FQGTGA, per germline. With 6 bases clipped from V and 0 bases from J, the junction kept 3 bases outside the gene matches.

The rearrangement links TRBV6-4 to TRBJ2-1; 7 bases align to TRBD1. The CDR3 has 13 amino acids. CDR1 and CDR2 from the germline V gene are MRHNA and SNTAGT. The V segment lost 4 bases and the J segment 10 bases; nucleotides outside the gene matches: 7. Written as DNA, the CDR3 is TGTGCCAGCAGTGTTCGACAGGGTCGCGAGCAGTTCTTC. Translation: CASSVRQGREQFF.

J is TRBJ2-1 and V is TRBV15, with no clear D. This CDR3 comprises 15 residues. Looked up from germline, CDR1 is LNHNV and CDR2 is YYDKDF (reference sequence). V was shortened by 1 base and J by 0 bases, with 7 bases between the two germline ends. The CDR3: CATSRGRGSYNEQFF. The CDR3 nucleotides are TGTGCCACCAGCAGAGGTCGCGGCTCCTACAATGAGCAGTTCTTC.

The rearrangement joins TRBV6-5 to TRBJ1-2; D perhaps matches TRBD1 (5 bases). CDR3 length: 15 residues. Germline-derived CDR1 and CDR2 are MNHEY and SVGAGI. The V end was cut by 5 bases, the J end by 8 bases, with 21 bases between. CDR3: CASSPSGLRGSGYTF. CDR3 in DNA: TGTGCCAGCAGTCCCTCCGGCCTCCGGGGGAGCGGCTACACCTTC.

The chain joins TRBV6-5 to TRBJ2-4, with a possible D match to TRBD2 (5 bases). CDR1 is MNHEY and CDR2 is SVGAGI in the germline V gene. V lost 10 bases to trimming and J lost 0 bases, with 13 bases between them. There are 14 residues in the CDR3. In DNA, the CDR3 is TGTGCCACCCCATTCGGACTAGCCAAAAACATTCAGTACTTC. Its translation: CATPFGLAKNIQYF.

The V gene is TRBV28, the J gene TRBJ1-5, with D perhaps TRBD1 (6 bases). The germline CDR1 and CDR2 sequences are MDHEN and SYDVKM. The length of the CDR3 is 14 residues. Deletions cut 3 bases from V and 5 bases from J, with 11 bases between. The CDR3, as DNA: TGTGCCAGCAGTTTGGGACACGTGGATCAGCCCCAGCATTTT. Residues: CASSLGHVDQPQHF.

This chain joins TRBV18 and TRBJ2-1; TRBD2 aligns across 9 bases. The V and J ends lost 0 bases and 14 bases, in that order; junction bases with no gene match: 5. Germline loops: CDR1 KGHSH, CDR2 LQKENI. The CDR3 sequence is 13 residues long. In DNA, the CDR3 is TGTGCCAGCTCACCACCAGGCGGGGGGGCGGAGTTCTTC. Protein: CASSPPGGGAEFF.

The chain couples TRBV28 to TRBJ2-7, with TRBD1 as a possible D gene (5 bases). In germline, CDR1 is MDHEN, CDR2 SYDVKM. The germline V and J ends were trimmed by 7 bases and 3 bases, with 31 bases remaining between them. This CDR3 spans 19 amino acids. The CDR3 region has the DNA TGTGCCAGCACCTACCTCGACGTGATGAAAAAGGGGATCGGCTACGAGCAGTACTTC. This gives the protein CASTYLDVMKKGIGYEQYF.

The rearrangement links TRBV23-1 to TRBJ1-3; weak D call: TRBD1 (5 bases). TRBV23-1 is recorded as an ORF, its role being uncertain. This CDR3 is 18 amino acids long. V lost 3 bases to trimming and J lost 5 bases, with 23 bases between them. CDR3 sequence (DNA): TGCGCCAGCAGTCAGCCCTTCAGGGCCCCCAAGTTTCGAAACACCATATATTTT. This encodes CASSQPFRAPKFRNTIYF.

The rearrangement links TRBV7-3 to TRBJ1-1; 8 positions agree with TRBD1. In germline, CDR1 is SGHTA, CDR2 FQGTGA. J lost 4 bases, V lost 2 bases, and 9 bases had no gene match. The CDR3 is made up of 16 amino acids. CDR3 in DNA: TGTGCCAGCAGCTTATGGCGGTACACAGGGGGCACTGAAGCTTTCTTT. It translates to CASSLWRYTGGTEAFF.

The chain has TRBV11-3 and TRBJ1-2; D possibly corresponds to TRBD1 (6 bases). Germline V gene lookup returns CDR1 SGHNT and CDR2 YENEEA. Trimming removed 5 bases from V and 6 bases from J, with 19 bases in between. This CDR3 is built from 15 residues. The CDR3 nucleotides are TGTGCCAGCAGCCCATCCAGGGGTGTAAGGCATGGCTACACCTTC. Encoded protein: CASSPSRGVRHGYTF.

The chain joins TRBV3-1 (or the pseudogene TRBV3-2) to TRBJ1-2; D gene uncertain. The germline gives CDR1 LGHDT, CDR2 YNNKEL (reference sequence). Deletions cut 1 base from V and 3 bases from J, with 12 bases between. CDR3 length equals 15 residues. The CDR3 is CASSQGVGSYYGYTF. The CDR3 DNA sequence: TGTGCCAGCAGCCAAGGTGTAGGGAGTTACTATGGCTACACCTTC.

J is TRBJ1-2 and V is TRBV6-5; 7 positions agree with TRBD1. Trimming removed 0 bases from V and 2 bases from J; junction bases left unmatched: 3. Germline-derived CDR1 and CDR2 are MNHEY and SVGAGI. There are 15 residues in the CDR3. CDR3 nucleotides: TGTGCCAGCAGTTACTCGAGCAGGGGGAACTATGGCTACACCTTC. It encodes CASSYSSRGNYGYTF.